What follows are 24 T cell receptor beta chains derived from one specimen sequenced in a study of monozygotic twins with inflammatory bowel disease. TCRdb reprocessed the 5' RACE reads and reports one entry per CDR3 protein, with no DNA. The sample includes more than 75,000 distinct CDR3 sequences. Material: blood. These receptors were collected from a human donor with ulcerative colitis or Crohn's disease, or a healthy co-twin of an affected twin (not recorded which).

CDR3 region: CASSPLGQGDEQYF. The chain is built from TRBV18 and TRBJ2-7; TCRdb reports TRBD1, a call that lacks DNA to check it against. Germline-derived CDR1 and CDR2 are KGHSH and LQKENI. The CDR3 covers 14 residues. The full variable domain, in which reference TRBV18 and TRBJ2-7 provide the parts outside the CDR3, is NAGVMQNPRHLVRRRGQEARLRCSPMKGHSHVYWYRQLPEEGLKFMVYLQKENIIDESGMPKERFSAEFPKEGPSILRIQQVVRGDSAAYFCASSPLGQGDEQYFGPGTRLTVT.

The V and J genes are TRBV7-9 and TRBJ1-6. Germline CDR1 reads SEHNR; CDR2 reads FQNEAQ (reference sequence). The CDR3 is 15 residues long. CDR3 sequence: CASSLADRGGSPLHF.

J is TRBJ2-1 and V is TRBV5-8; the D gene TCRdb calls, TRBD1, cannot be checked with no DNA. Germline V gene data show CDR1 as SGHTS and CDR2 as YDEGEE. The CDR3 has 18 amino acids. The CDR3 reads CASSLSVQGYWGGNEQFF.

The gene calls are TRBV10-3 and TRBJ2-5. Germline V lookup: CDR1 ENHRY, CDR2 SYGVKD. The CDR3 extends over 13 amino acids. The CDR3 region is CAISDRVQETQYF.

This chain links TRBV6-2 or TRBV6-3 with TRBJ1-2; TCRdb indicates TRBD1, and absent DNA this call remains unverified. Looked up from germline, CDR1 is MNHEY and CDR2 is SVGEGT. The CDR3 totals 14 residues. The CDR3 loop is CASSPRGEPYGYTF.

This chain joins TRBV5-1 and TRBJ1-3; TCRdb designates TRBD1, a call that cannot be tested without DNA. Germline CDR1 reads SGHRS; CDR2 reads YFSETQ. The CDR3 consists of 18 residues. CDR3 region: CASSLYLLQGAEGNTIYF.

The chain employs TRBV29-1 and TRBJ2-2; TCRdb outputs TRBD2, but without DNA this stays unchecked. Germline CDR1 is SQVTM and CDR2 is ANQGSEA. The CDR3 extends over 15 amino acids. CDR3 region: CSVGVTSGNTGELFF.

The CDR3 protein is CASSRTGSLYGYTF. The rearrangement uses TRBV2 and TRBJ1-2; TCRdb's assignment of TRBD1 cannot be checked, as there is no DNA. Per the germline V gene, CDR1 is SNHLY and CDR2 is FYNNEI. The CDR3 has 14 amino acids.

The V gene is TRBV5-1, the J gene TRBJ1-1. This CDR3 has 11 residues. CDR1 and CDR2 (germline): SGHRS, YFSETQ. The CDR3 is CASSTDTEAFF.

The V call is TRBV5-1, the J call TRBJ2-2; there is no DNA to check the TCRdb D call of TRBD1. Germline lookup yields CDR1 SGHRS and CDR2 YFSETQ. CDR3 size: 15 residues. The CDR3 region is CASISEGAGTGELFF.

The rearrangement joins TRBV7-9 to TRBJ2-3; TCRdb selects TRBD1, and the lack of DNA leaves this call unchecked. From germline, CDR1 is SEHNR and CDR2 FQNEAQ (reference sequence). The CDR3 is 13 amino acids. The CDR3 is CASSHNGPDTQYF.

This chain uses TRBV19 with TRBJ1-4; TCRdb's assignment of TRBD1 cannot be checked, as there is no DNA. Germline CDR1 LNHDA, CDR2 SQIVND (reference sequence). There are 14 residues in the CDR3. The CDR3 loop is CASSIAQGTEKLFF.

The chain links TRBV18 to TRBJ1-1; TCRdb outputs TRBD1, but without DNA this stays unchecked. This CDR3 has 13 residues. Germline V gene sequence: CDR1 KGHSH, CDR2 LQKENI. CDR3: CASSPVPRTEAFF.

The J gene is TRBJ2-3, the V gene TRBV20-1. Germline loops: CDR1 DFQATT, CDR2 SNEGSKA (reference sequence). The CDR3 totals 13 residues. CDR3 in amino acids: CSAEVRGTDTQYF.

The rearrangement links TRBV20-1 to TRBJ1-5; the TRBD1 assignment by TCRdb is unverifiable without DNA. Germline V gene lookup returns CDR1 DFQATT and CDR2 SNEGSKA (reference sequence). This CDR3 comprises 12 residues. This CDR3 is CSAMGVNQPQHF.

V gene TRBV12-3 or TRBV12-4 combines with J gene TRBJ2-7; TCRdb's D call of TRBD1 is untestable without DNA. The CDR3 contains 13 residues. This CDR3 reads CASSSITGEEQYF.

This chain links TRBV3-1 with TRBJ2-7. From germline, CDR1 is LGHDT and CDR2 YNNKEL (reference sequence). The CDR3 sequence is 14 residues long. Here the CDR3 reads CASSQEGSSYEQYF.

The chain uses TRBV7-9 and TRBJ1-2; the D gene TCRdb calls, TRBD1, cannot be checked with no DNA. In germline, CDR1 is SEHNR, CDR2 FQNEAQ (reference sequence). The CDR3 is 15 amino acids. CDR3 in amino acids: CASSLWGTENYGYTF.

The rearrangement links TRBV10-3 to TRBJ2-2. From germline, CDR1 is ENHRY and CDR2 SYGVKD. The CDR3 totals 13 residues. The CDR3: CAIRSTAPGELFF.

J is TRBJ1-6 and V is TRBV12-3 or TRBV12-4. This CDR3 is 14 amino acids long. The CDR3 protein is CASCDRTAASPLHF.

The chain links TRBV14 to TRBJ1-1. This CDR3 is 14 amino acids long. The germline V gene encodes CDR1 SGHDN and CDR2 FVKESK. CDR3 in amino acids: CASSQAERNTEAFF.

The rearrangement joins TRBV20-1 to TRBJ2-7; as DNA is missing, the TRBD1 call by TCRdb cannot be tested. From germline, CDR1 is DFQATT and CDR2 SNEGSKA (reference sequence). CDR3 size: 13 residues. Here the CDR3 reads CSASGGGRDEQYF.

The chain uses TRBV4-2 and TRBJ2-5. CDR3 length equals 15 residues. The V gene's germline CDR1 is LGHNA and CDR2 YNFKEQ. The CDR3 region is CASSQDWPLQETQYF.

V and J are TRBV5-6 and TRBJ1-1; TCRdb returns TRBD1, unconfirmable since there is no DNA. Germline V gene lookup returns CDR1 SGHDT and CDR2 YYEEEE. The CDR3 length is 14 residues. Here the CDR3 reads CASSEATVKAEAFF.